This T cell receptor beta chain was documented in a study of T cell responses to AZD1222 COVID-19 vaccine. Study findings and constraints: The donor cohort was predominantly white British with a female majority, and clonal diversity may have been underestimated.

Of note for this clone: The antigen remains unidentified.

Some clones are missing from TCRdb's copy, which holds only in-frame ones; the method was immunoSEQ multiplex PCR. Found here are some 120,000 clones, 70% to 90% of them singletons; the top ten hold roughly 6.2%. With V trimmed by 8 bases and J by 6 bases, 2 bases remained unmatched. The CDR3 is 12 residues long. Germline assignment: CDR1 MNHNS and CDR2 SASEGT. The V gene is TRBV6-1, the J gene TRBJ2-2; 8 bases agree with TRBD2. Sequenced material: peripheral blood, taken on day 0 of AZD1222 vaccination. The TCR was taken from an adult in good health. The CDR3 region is CASRGGSGELFF. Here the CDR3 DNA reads TGTGCCAGCCGGGGGGGATCCGGGGAGCTGTTTTTT.